The present TCR beta chain was sequenced within a study of cytomegalovirus exposure and HLA in healthy donors. On the study more broadly: The roughly 120 validation repertoires, a later analysis reported, used the same platform as the 666 first-cohort repertoires.

Here immunoSEQ multiplex PCR was the method, and the copy in TCRdb shows in-frame clones only, minus some. The sample consists of 150,000 to 200,000 clones, 70% to 90% of them appearing once. CDR1 and CDR2 from the germline V gene are MNHEY and SVGAGI. The CDR3 loop spans 15 amino acids. J lost 9 bases, V lost 6 bases, and 6 bases had no gene match. This receptor was obtained from a man aged 25 to 45 in good health and CMV-seropositive. The chain employs TRBV6-5 and TRBJ2-1; TRBD2 agrees at 15 bases. The sequencing input was PBMCs. CDR3 residues: CASSWTSGGGSEQFF. The DNA for the CDR3 is TGTGCCAGCAGCTGGACTAGCGGGGGGGGGAGTGAGCAGTTCTTC.